This T cell receptor (beta chain) was captured by sequencing in a study of PD-1 blockade in classical Hodgkin lymphoma. V was shortened by 2 bases and J by 2 bases, with 9 bases between the two germline ends. This CDR3 has 14 residues. Germline V gene sequence: CDR1 MNHEY, CDR2 SVGAGI. This clone is a singleton in its sample. What it recognizes is unknown. The study, taken as a whole, reports: Newly diagnosed and completely responding patients shared comparable baseline diversity. TCR diversity in CD4+, not CD8+, cells rose significantly by C4D1. Relative to healthy donors, newly diagnosed patients reportedly had lower baseline TCR diversity, which was reported as lower still in relapsed/refractory patients.

The data were produced by immunoSEQ multiplex PCR, yet TCRdb's version contains in-frame clones alone and is incomplete. The data hold around 93,000 clones, with around 80% observed a single time. Time point specified: cycle 4 day 1 (C4D1), after five to seven weeks of nivolumab. Every patient was affected by relapse after autologous stem cell transplantation, while exposure to brentuximab vedotin was not uniform. The genes are TRBV6-5 and TRBJ1-1; D call uncertain. The clonotype originates from a human donor with classical Hodgkin lymphoma. The sample here was peripheral blood mononuclear cells (PBMCs), taken before the fourth cycle of nivolumab. CDR3 loop: CASSYEVTNTEAFF. The CDR3, as DNA: TGTGCCAGCAGTTACGAGGTTACAAACACTGAAGCTTTCTTT.